Listed below are T cell receptor beta chains from one sample, sequenced in a study of shared clonotypes between healthy human individuals. Libraries were prepared by immunoSEQ multiplex PCR; TCRdb keeps only in-frame clonotypes and omits some of them. The sample yields approximately 980,000 clones, 60% to 85% seen once. The specimen sequenced was memory CD4+ T cells sorted from blood. Receptor source: a man aged 18 to 35 in good health. The CDR3 runs from the conserved cysteine through the conserved F or W. D genes are given only for firm matches. Size is stated for part of the rows, as once, few or many counts, or as a class when the clone is expanded.

clone size	D gene	V gene	J gene	CDR3 length	CDR3 protein	CDR3 DNA
NA	TRBD1	TRBV28	TRBJ2-1	15	CASSYRGIGLGEQFF	TGTGCCAGCAGTTACAGGGGGATTGGGCTCGGTGAGCAGTTCTTC
NA	TRBD2	TRBV5-8	TRBJ2-3	14	CASSLSGRTDTQYF	TGTGCCAGCAGCCTCAGCGGGAGAACAGATACGCAGTATTTT
NA	TRBD1	TRBV29-1	TRBJ2-3	15	CSARQGARATDTQYF	TGCAGCGCCCGACAGGGGGCGCGTGCCACAGATACGCAGTATTTT
NA	NA	TRBV7-9	TRBJ2-3	17	CASSLLASRKGTDTQYF	TGTGCCAGCAGCTTACTGGCTAGCCGGAAGGGCACAGATACGCAGTATTTT
NA	NA	TRBV5-1	TRBJ1-4	13	CASSRDYNEKLFF	TGCGCCAGCAGTCGGGATTACAATGAAAAACTGTTTTTT
NA	NA	TRBV30	TRBJ2-7	14	CAWSVGGRSYEQYF	TGTGCCTGGAGTGTCGGAGGGAGAAGTTACGAGCAGTACTTC
NA	NA	TRBV5-1	TRBJ2-7	14	CASSLKGESGRLSF	TGCGCCAGCAGCTTGAAGGGGGAGTCGGGGAGACTTTCCTTC
NA	NA	TRBV5-1	TRBJ1-5	14	CASSWGGHNQPQHF	TGCGCCAGCAGCTGGGGGGGCCACAATCAGCCCCAGCATTTT
NA	NA	TRBV11-1	TRBJ2-3	16	CASSLVWRGLTDTQYF	TGTGCCAGCAGCTTAGTCTGGAGGGGACTCACAGATACGCAGTATTTT
once	NA	TRBV28	TRBJ1-4	11	CASSSAGKLFF	TGTGCCAGCAGTTCGGCTGGAAAACTGTTTTTT
NA	NA	TRBV7-9	TRBJ1-1	14	CASSLIGVNTEAFF	TGTGCCAGCAGCTTAATTGGGGTGAACACTGAAGCTTTCTTT
NA	TRBD2	TRBV9	TRBJ2-3	16	CASSLGTSGGTDTQYF	TGTGCCAGCAGCCTAGGGACTAGCGGGGGTACAGATACGCAGTATTTT
NA	TRBD1	TRBV9	TRBJ1-2	15	CASSVAQGARDGYTF	TGTGCCAGCAGCGTAGCCCAGGGGGCGCGAGATGGCTACACCTTC
NA	NA	TRBV6-1	TRBJ1-2	12	CASSGRNYGYTF	TGTGCCAGCAGTGGGAGGAACTATGGCTACACCTTC
NA	TRBD1	TRBV5-6	TRBJ2-3	17	CASSLKVQGASTDTQYF	TGTGCCAGCAGCTTGAAGGTACAGGGGGCTAGCACAGATACGCAGTATTTT
NA	TRBD1	TRBV18	TRBJ2-3	18	CASSRDSSFQSKRNTQYF	TGTGCCAGCTCACGGGACAGTTCATTTCAGTCCAAAAGAAATACGCAGTATTTT
NA	TRBD2	TRBV6-5	TRBJ2-1	15	CASSKPGLAGGPQFF	TGTGCCAGCAGTAAACCGGGACTAGCGGGAGGTCCTCAGTTCTTC
few	TRBD1	TRBV30	TRBJ2-7	16	CAWSVGTGGFSYEQYF	TGTGCCTGGAGTGTTGGGACAGGGGGCTTCTCCTACGAGCAGTACTTC
NA	NA	TRBV6-5	TRBJ2-3	14	CASDSASRTDTQYF	TGTGCCAGCGATAGCGCCTCGCGCACAGATACGCAGTATTTT
few	NA	TRBV2	TRBJ1-2	12	CASSEEGYGYTF	TGTGCCAGCAGTGAGGAGGGCTATGGCTACACCTTC
few	TRBD1	TRBV7-2	TRBJ2-2	15	CASSLGTGSTGELFF	TGTGCCAGCAGCTTAGGGACAGGGAGCACCGGGGAGCTGTTTTTT
NA	TRBD1	TRBV19	TRBJ1-2	14	CASSAGTGNYGYTF	TGTGCCAGTAGCGCCGGGACAGGAAACTATGGCTACACCTTC
NA	NA	TRBV6-5	TRBJ1-2	15	CASSYGGAGNYGYTF	TGTGCCAGCAGTTATGGAGGTGCAGGGAACTATGGCTACACCTTC
NA	NA	TRBV2	TRBJ2-2	15	CASSLSLSNTGELFF	TGTGCCAGCAGTTTGAGTCTTTCGAACACCGGGGAGCTGTTTTTT
once	TRBD1	TRBV7-2	TRBJ2-7	15	CASSQRQGAPYEQYF	TGTGCCAGCAGCCAACGACAGGGGGCCCCCTACGAGCAGTACTTC
NA	NA	TRBV7-8	TRBJ2-7	15	CASSLGRVSSYEQYF	TGTGCCAGCAGCTTAGGGCGGGTAAGCTCCTACGAGCAGTACTTC
NA	TRBD2	TRBV18	TRBJ2-2	18	CASSPSSGLAGNTGELFF	TGTGCCAGCTCACCCTCCTCGGGGCTAGCGGGGAACACCGGGGAGCTGTTTTTT
NA	NA	TRBV30	TRBJ2-5	13	CAWSVRIQETQYF	TGTGCCTGGAGTGTACGAATTCAAGAGACCCAGTACTTC
NA	NA	TRBV6-5	TRBJ2-7	11	CASAAGKEQYF	TGTGCCAGCGCGGCGGGGAAAGAGCAGTACTTC
NA	NA	TRBV19	TRBJ1-2	15	CASDSSRGSDYGYTF	TGTGCCAGCGACTCATCCAGGGGCTCGGACTATGGCTACACCTTC